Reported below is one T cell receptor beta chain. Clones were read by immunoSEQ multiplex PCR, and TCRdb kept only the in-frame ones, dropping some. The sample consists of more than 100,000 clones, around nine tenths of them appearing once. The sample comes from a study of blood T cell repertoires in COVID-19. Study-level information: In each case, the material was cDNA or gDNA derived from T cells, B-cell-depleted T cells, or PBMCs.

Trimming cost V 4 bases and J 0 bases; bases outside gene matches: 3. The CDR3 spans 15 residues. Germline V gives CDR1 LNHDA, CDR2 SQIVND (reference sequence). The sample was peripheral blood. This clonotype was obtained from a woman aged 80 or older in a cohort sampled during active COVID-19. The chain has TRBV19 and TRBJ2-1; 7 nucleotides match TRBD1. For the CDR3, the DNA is TGTGCCAGTAGTACCCGACAGGGCTCCTACAATGAGCAGTTCTTC. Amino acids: CASSTRQGSYNEQFF.